These T cell receptor beta chains were read from a single sample in a study of T cell clones after liver transplantation. The data were produced by immunoSEQ multiplex PCR, yet TCRdb's version contains in-frame clones alone and is incomplete. The sample shows nearly 55,000 clones, roughly 84% of them seen only once. The sequences come from CD4+ T cells from blood, collected before liver transplant. The source of these receptors is a human donor who received a liver transplant. The CDR3 runs from the conserved cysteine through the conserved F or W. A D gene is named only where the DNA matches it firmly. Clone size is stated in some rows and not others, as once, few, many or a class when expanded.

V gene	clone size	J gene	D gene	CDR3 protein	CDR3 DNA
TRBV11-2	NA	TRBJ2-2	TRBD2	CASSSGDTGELFF	TGTGCCAGCAGTAGCGGGGATACCGGGGAGCTGTTTTTT
TRBV7-9	NA	TRBJ2-1	TRBD2	CASSFRASGNNEQFF	TGTGCCAGCAGCTTTCGGGCTAGCGGGAACAATGAGCAGTTCTTC
TRBV20-1	once	TRBJ2-7	NA	CSARGSYEQYF	TGCAGTGCTAGAGGCAGCTACGAGCAGTACTTC
TRBV9	NA	TRBJ2-5	TRBD2	CASSDGGEGETQYF	TGTGCCAGCAGCGATGGGGGGGAAGGAGAGACCCAGTACTTC
TRBV18	NA	TRBJ2-7	NA	CASSLNKLDEQYF	TGTGCCAGCTCACTGAACAAACTCGATGAGCAGTACTTC
TRBV27	NA	TRBJ1-5	NA	CASSLRRQDPLTQHF	TGTGCCAGCAGTTTACGGAGACAGGATCCCTTGACCCAGCATTTT
TRBV5-4	few	TRBJ2-5	NA	CASSGREETQYF	TGTGCCAGCAGCGGGCGGGAAGAGACCCAGTACTTC
TRBV4-1	NA	TRBJ1-1	TRBD1	CASSPQNRGMAEAFF	TGCGCCAGCAGCCCCCAGAACAGGGGGATGGCTGAAGCTTTCTTT
TRBV7-6	NA	TRBJ2-1	TRBD1	CASSQDRGSYNEQFF	TGTGCCAGCAGCCAGGACAGGGGGTCCTACAATGAGCAGTTCTTC
TRBV4-2	NA	TRBJ1-2	NA	CASSPRDAYGYTF	TGTGCCAGCAGCCCCCGGGATGCTTATGGCTACACCTTC
TRBV7-2	NA	TRBJ2-1	NA	CASSLTTGENNEQFF	TGTGCCAGCAGCCTTACGACCGGGGAAAACAATGAGCAGTTCTTC
TRBV6-1	NA	TRBJ1-4	NA	CASSWEATNEKLFF	TGTGCCAGCAGTTGGGAGGCAACTAATGAAAAACTGTTTTTT
TRBV6-1	few	TRBJ1-5	NA	CASSEARGPQHF	TGTGCCAGCAGTGAAGCGAGGGGGCCCCAGCATTTT
TRBV28	NA	TRBJ1-1	NA	CASSLGRDRNTEAFF	TGTGCCAGCAGTTTGGGGCGAGACAGGAACACTGAAGCTTTCTTT
TRBV19	few	TRBJ2-1	TRBD2	CASSIDEREIDEQFF	TGTGCCAGTAGTATAGACGAGCGGGAAATCGATGAGCAGTTCTTC
TRBV5-5	NA	TRBJ2-2	NA	CASIPREAPGELFF	TGTGCCAGCATTCCCCGGGAAGCCCCCGGGGAGCTGTTTTTT
TRBV6-1	NA	TRBJ1-4	NA	CASSVSRVVGQRTNEKLFF	TGTGCCAGCAGTGTATCTCGGGTGGTCGGGCAAAGGACTAATGAAAAACTGTTTTTT
TRBV21-1	NA	TRBJ2-5	NA	CASGKSGQGETQYF	TGTGCCAGCGGCAAAAGTGGGCAGGGAGAGACCCAGTACTTC
TRBV7-9	NA	TRBJ2-5	NA	CASQPRTAQETQYF	TGTGCCAGCCAGCCTAGGACGGCACAAGAGACCCAGTACTTC
TRBV9	once	TRBJ1-2	NA	CASSSTYPGAGGYTF	TGTGCCAGCAGCTCAACCTATCCCGGGGCCGGAGGCTACACCTTC
TRBV5-8	NA	TRBJ2-7	NA	CASSLLSTYEQYF	TGTGCCAGCAGCTTGCTGAGCACCTACGAGCAGTACTTC
TRBV18	NA	TRBJ2-5	NA	CASVQKETQYF	TGTGCCAGCGTACAGAAAGAGACCCAGTACTTC
TRBV4-1	NA	TRBJ2-5	NA	CASSQDQETQYF	TGCGCCAGCAGCCAAGATCAAGAGACCCAGTACTTC
TRBV27	NA	TRBJ1-3	NA	CASSLSTNSGNTIYF	TGTGCCAGCAGTTTATCCACCAACTCTGGAAACACCATATATTTT
TRBV29-1	NA	TRBJ2-3	NA	CSATGPPTDTQYF	TGCAGCGCAACAGGGCCTCCCACAGATACGCAGTATTTT
TRBV30	NA	TRBJ1-5	NA	CAWSVPGGINQPQHF	TGTGCCTGGAGTGTTCCTGGCGGTATCAATCAGCCCCAGCATTTT
TRBV21-1	NA	TRBJ1-2	NA	CASSRNPPGPTDYGYTF	TGTGCCAGCAGCAGAAACCCCCCGGGACCGACAGACTATGGCTACACCTTC
TRBV28	NA	TRBJ1-2	NA	CASGQGLGSYGYTF	TGTGCCAGCGGTCAAGGGCTAGGGAGCTATGGCTACACCTTC
TRBV5-6	NA	TRBJ2-5	TRBD1	CASSLPTGAETQYF	TGTGCCAGCAGCCTCCCGACAGGGGCGGAGACCCAGTACTTC
TRBV5-6	NA	TRBJ2-3	TRBD2	CASSYRLSGVTDTQYF	TGTGCCAGCAGCTACAGACTAAGCGGGGTGACAGATACGCAGTATTTT
TRBV7-2	NA	TRBJ2-7	TRBD1	CASSYDRGVEQYF	TGTGCCAGCAGCTACGACAGGGGGGTAGAGCAGTACTTC
TRBV10-3	NA	TRBJ1-6	NA	CAISVGQNNSPLHF	TGTGCCATCAGCGTTGGGCAGAATAATTCACCCCTCCACTTT
TRBV7-9	NA	TRBJ1-2	NA	CASSLVYSWYYGYTF	TGTGCCAGCAGCTTAGTATATAGTTGGTACTATGGCTACACCTTC
TRBV9	NA	TRBJ1-2	NA	CASSVVGGNYGYTF	TGTGCCAGCAGCGTAGTGGGGGGCAACTATGGCTACACCTTC
TRBV5-4	NA	TRBJ2-5	NA	CASSPSDYQETQYF	TGTGCCAGCAGTCCAAGCGACTACCAAGAGACCCAGTACTTC
TRBV7-2	many	TRBJ2-5	NA	CASSWDSSGETQYF	TGTGCCAGCAGCTGGGACTCCTCCGGGGAGACCCAGTACTTC
TRBV6-5	NA	TRBJ2-5	NA	CASSYLETQYF	TGTGCCAGCAGTTACTTGGAGACCCAGTACTTC
TRBV5-6	NA	TRBJ1-1	NA	CASSPVGQNTEAFF	TGTGCCAGCTCGCCGGTGGGACAGAACACTGAAGCTTTCTTT
TRBV9	once	TRBJ2-1	TRBD1	CASTPGDRGSNEQFF	TGTGCCAGCACCCCGGGGGACAGGGGGTCCAATGAGCAGTTCTTC
TRBV18	NA	TRBJ2-2	NA	CASSATFTGELFF	TGTGCCAGCTCAGCGACCTTCACCGGGGAGCTGTTTTTT
TRBV11-2	NA	TRBJ2-7	NA	CASSSPSGYSYEQYF	TGTGCCAGCAGCTCCCCGAGCGGGTACTCCTACGAGCAGTACTTC
TRBV2	NA	TRBJ2-3	NA	CASTPVTDTQYF	TGTGCCAGCACCCCCGTGACAGATACGCAGTATTTT
TRBV5-1	NA	TRBJ2-7	NA	CASSLDIRGVEQYF	TGCGCCAGCAGCTTGGATATCAGGGGAGTCGAGCAGTACTTC
TRBV5-1	NA	TRBJ1-4	TRBD1	CASSLGTGGTATNEKLFF	TGCGCCAGCAGCTTGGGAACAGGGGGCACTGCAACTAATGAAAAACTGTTTTTT
TRBV12-2	few	TRBJ2-7	NA	CASRDTLYF	TGTGCAAGTCGGGACACCCTCTACTTC
TRBV18	NA	TRBJ2-7	TRBD2	CASSQRTSGRVYEQYF	TGTGCCAGCTCACAAAGGACTAGCGGGAGGGTCTACGAGCAGTACTTC
TRBV5-6	once	TRBJ2-3	NA	CASREAGVPGTDTQYF	TGTGCCAGCAGGGAAGCCGGGGTACCCGGCACAGATACGCAGTATTTT
TRBV5-8	NA	TRBJ2-5	TRBD2	CASSPLAGGETQYF	TGTGCCAGCAGCCCGCTAGCGGGAGGGGAGACCCAGTACTTC
TRBV4-3	few	TRBJ2-3	TRBD2	CASSQVSSGGVTQYF	TGCGCCAGCAGCCAAGTATCCAGCGGGGGGGTTACGCAGTATTTT
TRBV7-7	NA	TRBJ2-2	NA	CASSSAINTGELFF	TGTGCCAGCAGCTCGGCCATCAACACCGGGGAGCTGTTTTTT
TRBV19	NA	TRBJ2-5	NA	CASSITGNQETQYF	TGTGCCAGTAGTATCACAGGGAACCAAGAGACCCAGTACTTC
TRBV6-6	NA	TRBJ1-1	NA	CASSYSTGNTEAFF	TGTGCCAGCAGTTACTCGACAGGGAACACTGAAGCTTTCTTT
TRBV7-9	NA	TRBJ2-5	TRBD2	CASSSVRGRGGTQYF	TGTGCCAGCAGCTCCGTGAGAGGCCGCGGGGGGACCCAGTACTTC
TRBV4-3	NA	TRBJ2-7	TRBD1	CASSQDGTEGYEQYF	TGCGCCAGCAGCCAAGATGGGACAGAGGGCTACGAGCAGTACTTC
TRBV28	NA	TRBJ1-1	TRBD1	CASSLEGDREAFF	TGTGCCAGCAGTTTAGAAGGGGACAGAGAAGCTTTCTTT
TRBV19	NA	TRBJ2-7	TRBD2	CASSRTSGEGHEQYF	TGTGCCAGTAGTAGGACTAGCGGAGAAGGGCACGAGCAGTACTTC
TRBV6-1	NA	TRBJ1-4	NA	CASSERFLATNEKLFF	TGTGCCAGCAGTGAACGGTTTTTGGCAACTAATGAAAAACTGTTTTTT
TRBV7-9	NA	TRBJ1-2	NA	CASILPARVLEANYGYTF	TGTGCCAGCATCCTACCCGCGAGAGTCCTCGAAGCTAACTATGGCTACACCTTC